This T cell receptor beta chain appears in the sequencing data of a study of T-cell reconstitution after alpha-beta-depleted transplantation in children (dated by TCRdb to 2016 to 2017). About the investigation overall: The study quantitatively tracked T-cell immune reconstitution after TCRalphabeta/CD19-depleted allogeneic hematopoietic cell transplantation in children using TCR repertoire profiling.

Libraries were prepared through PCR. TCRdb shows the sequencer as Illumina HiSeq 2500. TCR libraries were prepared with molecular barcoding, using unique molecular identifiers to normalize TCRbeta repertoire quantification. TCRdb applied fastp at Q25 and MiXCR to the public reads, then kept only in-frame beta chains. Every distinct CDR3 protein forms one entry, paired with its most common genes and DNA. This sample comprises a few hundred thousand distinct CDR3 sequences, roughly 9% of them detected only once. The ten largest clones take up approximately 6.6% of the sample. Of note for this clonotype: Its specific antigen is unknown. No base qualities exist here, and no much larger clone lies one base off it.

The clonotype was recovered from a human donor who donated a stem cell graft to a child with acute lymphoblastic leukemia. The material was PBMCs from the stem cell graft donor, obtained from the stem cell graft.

The CDR3: CATSRGADGNTIYF. The nucleotides read TGTGCCACCAGCAGAGGGGCGGATGGAAACACCATATATTTT. The sequence links TRBV15 to TRBJ1-3; the D gene cannot be named for sure. CDR1 LNHNV and CDR2 YYDKDF are derived from the germline V gene (reference sequence). Trimming takes 1 base from V and 3 bases from J, and the germline ends sit 7 bases apart. CDR3 length: 14 amino acids, cysteine to phenylalanine. The entry retains the CDR3 DNA only, 42 bases that are in frame from base 1.